This T cell receptor (beta chain) is from a study of cytomegalovirus exposure and HLA in healthy donors. Both 60 Vbeta primers and 13 Jbeta primers went into the PCR. Generated by immunoSEQ multiplex PCR, the TCRdb table keeps only in-frame clones and is missing some. The profile shows about 57,000 clones, 70% to 75% of them singletons. About this clone itself: Its antigen is not identified.

The V gene lost 5 bases and the J gene lost 4 bases, with 9 bases spanning the gap. Germline CDR1 is SGHAT and CDR2 is FQNNGV. The CDR3 length is 13 residues. General observations from the study: Confirmation in vitro established that a few CMV-associated chains were specific for CMV antigens.

V is TRBV11-2 and J is TRBJ1-5; D not certain. Material: PBMCs. This clonotype was obtained from a man aged 25-40 years in good health and CMV-seropositive. This chain's CDR3 is CASSQTINQPQHF. The CDR3 DNA follows: TGTGCCAGCAGCCAGACTATAAATCAGCCCCAGCATTTT.